The entry below describes one TCR beta chain. Its antigen is as yet unknown. PCR used 60 Vbeta primers and 13 Jbeta primers. TCRdb keeps only in-frame clones here, not all; method: immunoSEQ multiplex PCR. The sample lists about 98,000 clones; around 80% were seen once. Healthy bone marrow donors formed the donor group. This sample was included in a study of cytomegalovirus exposure and HLA in healthy donors. Study-level results: Later analysis revealed greater clonal expansion in HLA-associated TCR beta chains than in equally common others. Most likely, a cluster of highly shared sequence variants arose as a sequencing artifact. The study had only CMV serostatus as immune exposure information.

This clonotype was sampled from a man aged 18-30 years in good health and CMV-seropositive. The sequencing sample was made of PBMCs.

CDR3 nucleotide sequence: TGCGCCAGCAGCTTGGGGGTTCTGGCAGGCGTCTATGGCTACACCTTC. Translation: CASSLGVLAGVYGYTF. This chain links TRBV5-1 with TRBJ1-2, with D unclear. V was cut by 0 bases and J by 4 bases, with 16 bases left in between. CDR1 is SGHRS and CDR2 is YFSETQ in the germline V gene. The CDR3 consists of 16 residues.